The 10 T cell receptor beta chains below all came from one sample that was sequenced in a study of regulatory T cells in long-lasting Graves disease (dated by TCRdb to the early 2020s). What this sample's time point label stands for: newly diagnosed GD, antithyroid drugs for less than 3 months. For both TCR sequencing and RNA sequencing, RNA was extracted from PBMCs in TRIzol. Library generation was performed with multiplex PCR. Sequencing was performed on an Illumina HiSeq 4000. To build TCR beta libraries, CDR3 regions were amplified by Arm-PCR using iRepertoire HTBI primers. TCRdb passed the public sequencing reads through fastp at Q25 and MiXCR, retaining productive beta sequences. When rows share a CDR3 protein, they turn into one entry using the most common DNA and genes. The sample has roughly 420,000 distinct CDR3 sequences on record, roughly 15% of them singletons. Of the sample, over 8.5% falls within the top ten clones.

The sample was also reused in another study, on T cells in Graves' hyperthyroidism and ophthalmopathy.

The source was peripheral blood mononuclear cells (PBMCs), collected at new diagnosis, from a patient treated with antithyroid drugs. These receptors were obtained from a young woman with Graves disease. Donor details come from another sample of the same person, matched by shared clones.

This clonotype came up a few times. This chain connects TRBV29-1 to TRBJ2-1; 7 bases fit TRBD2. The CDR3 loop spans 13 amino acids. Germline CDR1 reads SQVTM; CDR2 reads ANQGSEA. After removal of 6 bases from V and 10 bases from J, the junction contained 12 bases not matched to a gene. The CDR3 is CSVEGTIPREQFF. In DNA, the CDR3 is TGCAGCGTCGAGGGGACTATTCCGCGCGAGCAGTTCTTC.

This clonotype has at least ten counts. The chain uses TRBV7-2 and TRBJ2-2, with 8 bases that match TRBD2. The length of the CDR3 is 15 residues. The J segment lost 1 base and the V segment lost 6 bases, leaving 4 bases of the junction unmatched. Germline CDR1 is SGHTA and CDR2 is FQGNSA. CDR3 in amino acids: CASSRTSLNTGELFF. The CDR3 DNA reads as TGTGCCAGCAGTCGGACTAGCCTGAACACCGGGGAGCTGTTTTTT. Using reference TRBV7-2 and TRBJ2-2 for the parts outside the CDR3, the full variable domain is GAGVSQSPSNKVTEKGKDVELRCDPISGHTALYWYRQSLGQGLEFLIYFQGNSAPDKSGLPSDRFSAERTGGSVSTLTIQRTQQEDSAVYLCASSRTSLNTGELFFGEGSRLTVL.

This clonotype was seen at least ten times. This sequence joins TRBV2 and TRBJ2-7, with D uncertain. The CDR3 is 13 residues long. With 7 bases removed from V and 2 bases from J, the gap between germline ends came to 12 bases. In germline, CDR1 is SNHLY, CDR2 FYNNEI. The CDR3 loop is CASTLDPAYEQYF. The CDR3 DNA reads TGTGCCAGCACCTTAGACCCCGCCTACGAGCAGTACTTC.

The chain joins TRBV6-1 to TRBJ2-1; 11 positions agree with TRBD2. This CDR3 spans 14 amino acids. Germline CDR1 and CDR2: MNHNS and SASEGT. The J segment lost 9 bases and the V segment lost 7 bases, leaving 8 bases of the junction unmatched. CDR3 in DNA: TGTGCCAGCACGGGACTAGCGGCGGGCATTGAGCAGTTCTTC. Protein sequence: CASTGLAAGIEQFF.

V usage is TRBV6-1 and J usage is TRBJ2-2; 9 bases map to TRBD1. This CDR3 is built from 14 residues. V shed 6 bases and J 3 bases; nucleotides not matched to a gene: 2. CDR1 is MNHNS, CDR2 SASEGT, per germline. The DNA for the CDR3 is TGTGCCAGCAGGACAGGGGGGCACACCGGGGAGCTGTTTTTT. This codes for CASRTGGHTGELFF.

This clonotype came up a few times. The V gene is TRBV28, the J gene TRBJ1-5, with D perhaps TRBD1 (5 bases). Trimming stripped 11 bases from V and 3 bases from J, with 11 bases between. The CDR3 has 12 amino acids. Germline V gives CDR1 MDHEN, CDR2 SYDVKM. Here the CDR3 reads CAAQGSNQPQHF. The CDR3 DNA follows: TGTGCCGCTCAGGGTTCCAATCAGCCCCAGCATTTT. Complete variable domain (other parts from reference TRBV28 and TRBJ1-5): DVKVTQSSRYLVKRTGEKVFLECVQDMDHENMFWYRQDPGLGLRLIYFSYDVKMKEKGDIPEGYSVSREKKERFSLILESASTNQTSMYLCAAQGSNQPQHFGDGTRLSIL.

In DNA, the CDR3 is TGTGCCAGCAGCCTGCAGGCTTCGGGGGAGCAGTACTTC. Protein product: CASSLQASGEQYF. The chain is built from TRBV3-1 and TRBJ2-7; TRBD2 is a possible D gene (5 bases). V was clipped by 4 bases and J by 7 bases, with 14 bases between them. CDR1 LGHDT and CDR2 YNNKEL come from the germline V gene (reference sequence). This CDR3 comprises 13 residues.

This clonotype was counted many times. V usage is TRBV29-1 and J usage is TRBJ2-3; 7 bases are a match to TRBD1. Looked up from germline, CDR1 is SQVTM and CDR2 is ANQGSEA. V was clipped by 6 bases and J by 4 bases; unmatched bases: 7. CDR3 length: 13 residues. CDR3 sequence reads: CSVPRDSSDTQYF. The CDR3 DNA sequence: TGCAGCGTACCTAGGGACAGCTCAGATACGCAGTATTTT.

This clonotype was counted many times. V gene TRBV20-1 combines with J gene TRBJ1-5, with TRBD1 matching over 7 bases. The CDR3 loop spans 15 amino acids. Germline-derived CDR1 and CDR2 are DFQATT and SNEGSKA (reference sequence). Trimming removed 5 bases from V and 0 bases from J; junction bases left unmatched: 7. The CDR3 is CSAGRQGVSNQPQHF. CDR3 nucleotide sequence: TGCAGTGCTGGCCGACAGGGCGTTAGCAATCAGCCCCAGCATTTT.

This clonotype has only a few counts. This chain joins TRBV20-1 and TRBJ2-7; D is perhaps TRBD2 (5 bases). The CDR3 length is 14 residues. The V gene lost 0 bases and the J gene lost 6 bases, with 15 bases spanning the gap. The germline V gene has CDR1 DFQATT and CDR2 SNEGSKA (reference sequence). The CDR3 nucleotides read TGCAGTGCTAGAGATGAACGGGGTTCGCTCGAGCAGTACTTC. Translating it yields CSARDERGSLEQYF.